This T cell receptor (beta chain) derives from a study of vaccination and CD4 T cells after COVID-19. Study at large: Overlapping spike peptides served as the stimulus for the cells. These peptides came from SARS-CoV-2 and from the common cold coronaviruses HCoV-NL63, HCoV-OC43 and HCoV-229E.

Treatment specified: roughly ten-day PBMC culture with coronavirus spike peptide pools or control peptides (ViraFEST assay). Those CD4+ T cells from the unexposed donor predate the COVID-19 pandemic (2011-2018). CDR1 and CDR2 (germline): SNHLY, FYNNEI. V dropped 7 bases and J dropped 1 base, with 10 bases sitting between them. The CDR3 contains 13 residues. Sequencing of cultured CD4+ T cell DNA used the Oncomine TCR Beta short-read assay. MiXCR, applied by TCRdb to the PCR reads, yields one record per CDR3 protein. Of just over 6,000 distinct CDR3 sequences detected, roughly 52% appear once; the ten largest clones hold around 56%. This clonotype was counted a few times. Antigen specificity is unknown.

The TCR comes from a human donor in good health. Sequenced: CD4+ T cells from blood, cultured in vitro. This rearrangement joins TRBV2 to TRBJ1-1; no clear D gene. This chain's CDR3 is CASNPAENTEAFF. The CDR3 region has the DNA TGTGCCAGCAACCCTGCAGAGAACACTGAAGCTTTCTTT. Supplemented by reference TRBV2 and TRBJ1-1, the full variable domain reads EPEVTQTPSHQVTQMGQEVILRCVPISNHLYFYWYRQILGQKVEFLVSFYNNEISEKSEIFDDQFSVERPDGSNFTLKIRSTKLEDSAMYFCASNPAENTEAFFGQGTRLTVV.